The entry that follows covers one T cell receptor (beta chain) sequence. The antigen it binds to is not known. This specimen belongs to a study of cytomegalovirus exposure and HLA in healthy donors (dated by TCRdb to 2017 to 2019). Notes on the research overall: According to an earlier analysis of several hundred of the donors, about 179 million T cells yielded roughly 100 million unique TCR beta sequences and more than 250 Gb of sequence data. In addition to the first cohort of around 670 subjects, a separate validation cohort of around 110 different subjects was used. An early release covering roughly 600 HLA-typed donors comprised roughly 300 gigabases of sequencing data and around 86 million unique TCR sequences. HLA typing covered class I and class II loci at four-digit resolution. The T cell repertoires of 666 subjects were profiled by immunosequencing and related to cytomegalovirus serostatus. Every discovery cohort repertoire had been produced on one sequencing platform. The later analysis used no new phenotypic data to find candidate immune exposures, relying instead on TCR beta sequences and their occurrence across donors. To predict cytomegalovirus infection status, the study brought together high-throughput TCR immunosequencing, statistical association of individual TCRs with disease status, and machine learning. The study was designed to test whether signatures of past pathogen exposure could be identified by cataloging public T cell receptors. In an earlier analysis of a few hundred of the donors, high-throughput TCR beta sequencing was used to judge whether each TCR beta V gene segment behaved as functional or pseudogenic. Among roughly 400 genotyped donors of the cohort, an average of approximately 240,000 unique TCR beta nucleotide sequences was sequenced per donor, of which approximately 18% were non-productive. A later analysis re-examined previously published TCR beta repertoires from several hundred donors and added high-resolution HLA genotyping to investigate patterns of TCR occurrence. Of the roughly 400 genotyped donors, over 70% fell in the genetic ancestry cluster associated with self-reported Caucasian donors. Roughly five DR-DQ haplotypes were handled as single units for association and clustering, since linkage in the cohort was strong. Donor age, sex, ethnicity and CMV serostatus were compiled together with the repertoire data. Typing coverage differed by locus: A, B, C, DRB1 and DQB1 were typed in roughly 620-640 donors, DQA1 in roughly 510, DPA1 in 600 to 610, and DPB1 in 450 to 490. Genome-wide SNP genotypes for about 60% of the roughly 670 donors were used in a later genetic analysis, which treated that subset as a discovery cohort.

Study-level results and caveats: According to a later analysis, most CMV-associated TCR beta chains appeared to be HLA-restricted, and the HLA associations seemed to be driven largely by CMV exposure. A few of the identified cytomegalovirus-associated TCR beta chains were confirmed in vitro to be specific for cytomegalovirus antigens. A later genetic analysis associated a missense DCLRE1C variant with V-gene and J-gene trimming of TCR beta chains, and an independent cohort replicated the association. A later analysis found that HLA-associated TCR beta chains were more clonally expanded and had lower generation probabilities than equally common non-associated chains. In the study, 164 TCR beta chains were listed as associated with cytomegalovirus. Some IMGT-functional V segments, including TRBV6-2 and TRBV6-3, could not be distinguished by the 87-base-pair reads and were therefore excluded. The presence/absence analyses assumed that sequencing depth was roughly uniform across donors, and that assumption may not be true. Compared with the roughly 600-donor mean, donors in an Asian-associated ancestry cluster had fewer N-insertions in productive TCRs, according to a later genetic analysis. The sequencing pipeline was judged likely to have produced a cluster of highly shared sequence variants as a technical artifact. Several of the top co-occurrence clusters appeared to be linked to parvovirus B19, influenza, CMV and Epstein-Barr virus, according to a later analysis. Cytomegalovirus status was reported to be diagnosed by the classifier with high specificity and sensitivity in both the original and validation cohorts. According to the authors, the approach could potentially be generalized to other disease states and immunological phenotypes. Linkage disequilibrium might explain the correlated functional status among segregating V segments, but an unknown experimental factor could not be ruled out. Strong co-occurrence of HLA alleles, especially DR and DQ, made assigning TCR associations to individual alleles difficult. For the cohort, immune exposure information was limited to CMV serostatus. An earlier analysis of roughly 570 of the donors showed that most TCR beta V segments appeared in productive rearrangements either about 90% or about 30% of the time, which broadly matched IMGT annotations. In this cohort, only TCR beta chains were sequenced, and detectable features were limited by the absence of alpha or paired-chain data. A later analysis associated 15,000 to 20,000 TCR beta sequences with specific HLA alleles at a false discovery rate of 0.05. Because HLA typing was missing for some donors at each locus, association tests included only the typed subset. A later analysis found that TCR association rates varied across HLA loci, with DRB1 alleles showing the most associated TCRs and HLA-C alleles the fewest. Roughly 15 rarely observed V segments, including chromosome 9 orphons, were excluded from the earlier analysis of several hundred of the donors because counts were too low. Most TCR sequences were observed very rarely across donors, whereas some public TCRs were present in many individuals. A further reported finding was that TCR beta sequences accurately predicted the HLA-A and HLA-B alleles for most subjects in the first cohort.

The library came from the immunoSEQ multiplex PCR assay. For the multiplex PCR, a mixture combining 60 forward primers for TCR Vbeta segments and 13 reverse primers for TCR Jbeta segments was used. The CDR3 region of rearranged TCR beta genes was amplified from genomic DNA by a multiplex PCR assay. On the Illumina HiSeq System, the amplified TCR beta libraries were sequenced as 87-base-pair reads. Turning to the authors' computational methods: A later analysis counted tens of millions of unique TCR beta chains across the 690 or so repertoires, and 10 million to 11 million of these chains were shared by at least two donors. A nearest-neighbor algorithm error-corrected the raw reads and collapsed the reads into unique sequences, merging closely related sequences to remove PCR and sequencing errors. To assign V, D and J gene segments, CDR3 sequences were aligned to IMGT reference sequences. Each retained sequence needed at least a six-nucleotide match to both a V gene segment and a J gene segment. A rearrangement was called productive if the CDR3 had no stop codons and remained in frame with V and J, and every other rearrangement was called non-productive. Following IMGT convention, CDR3 was defined as the stretch from the second conserved V-encoded cysteine to the conserved J-encoded phenylalanine. The earlier analysis of fewer than 750 of the donors excluded sequences that lacked an unambiguous match to a single V gene segment. An earlier analysis of 500 to 700 of the donors classified V segments as functional when productive rearrangements were above 56.7% and as segregating when the standard deviation between donors was above 5%. A statistical classification framework was developed to diagnose cytomegalovirus status using the catalog of TCR beta chain sequences. In a later analysis, TCR nucleotide sequences were compared against IMGT/GENE-DB human TR gene sequences so that V and J genes could be assigned. A later analysis assigned CDR3 sequences and most-parsimonious VDJ recombination scenarios with the TCRdist pipeline. A later analysis defined each TCR beta chain by its CDR3 amino acid sequence plus V-gene family, and excluded reads lacking a unique V-gene family. In a later analysis, 450 to 600 highly shared, low-generation-probability nucleotide sequences were removed to address suspected cross-contamination and a sequencing artifact. For each public chain, a later analysis derived a clonal expansion index from normalized ranks of inferred template counts within each repertoire. Generation probabilities in a later analysis came from a VDJ recombination model fitted to out-of-frame rearrangements, and those results were checked against IGoR. Hypergeometric tests were used in a later analysis to score TCR-TCR, TCR-HLA and TCR-CMV co-occurrence, with a repertoire-size bias correction applied to the TCR pairs. A later analysis estimated false discovery rates by permuting HLA or CMV assignments 20 times. In a later analysis, co-occurring TCRs were grouped with DBSCAN, and TCRdist sequence similarity was added when clustering was performed within HLA-allele-positive subsets. Repertoires with fewer than 30,000 or more than 120,000 public chains were left out of co-occurrence clustering, as were five repertoires with anomalous nucleotide sharing. Held by TCRdb, this immuneACCESS table contains in-frame sequences only and omits some clones. Under half of the omission traces to an unresolved V gene where checked; the cause of the rest is unknown. V and J calls plus clone size are reproduced from that table; the DNA served to infer D and trimming. The sample's table covers tens of thousands of clones. Of the sample, 2.5% to 3% is held by the ten largest clones.

The cohort was made up of about 610 healthy bone marrow donors. At the time of sampling, all cohort members were nominally healthy, though unrecorded immune exposures were likely present. The donor tested CMV seronegative and was one of the 352 seronegative cohort members. Each donor provided a peripheral blood sample, and peripheral blood mononuclear cells were used for TCR beta sequencing. The Qiagen DNeasy Blood Extraction Kit was used to extract genomic DNA from the blood cell samples. The CDR1 and CDR2 encoded by the germline V gene are KGHSH and LQKENI. Reading from cysteine to phenylalanine, the CDR3 counts 12 amino acids. Of the read, only the CDR3 DNA is kept; its 36 bases are in frame from base 1. V and J lose 3 bases and 4 bases, and a span of 4 bases separates them.

This chain is built from TRBV18 and TRBJ1-5; the D gene remains uncertain. The receptor was isolated from a middle-aged man in good health and CMV-seronegative. Input material: PBMCs. The encoded CDR3 is CASSPENQPQHF. The nucleotides are TGTGCCAGCTCACCGGAGAATCAGCCCCAGCATTTT.